The 30 T cell receptor beta chains reported below all come from one sample, sequenced in a study of T cells expressing NK-cell markers. With the 5' RACE reads reprocessed, TCRdb shows one record per CDR3 protein and no DNA. The listing records some 600,000 distinct CDR3 sequences. The sequencing input was blood T cells: a sorted CD56 or NKG2C T cell subset, CD4+ or CD8+ T cells, or bulk PBMC T cells (not recorded which). The receptors shown here come from a man aged 18 to 29 in good health.

V usage is TRBV24-1 and J usage is TRBJ2-3. Looked up from germline, CDR1 is KGHDR and CDR2 is SFDVKD. There are 13 residues in the CDR3. The CDR3 spells CASKDRTTDTQYF.

The V gene is TRBV28, the J gene TRBJ2-5; TCRdb names TRBD2, which stays unverified in the absence of DNA. Germline V lookup: CDR1 MDHEN, CDR2 SYDVKM. The CDR3 contains 15 residues. The CDR3 region is CASSLPSGTQETQYF.

The V call is TRBV6-5, the J call TRBJ2-1; TCRdb returns TRBD2, unconfirmable since there is no DNA. The CDR3 has 12 amino acids. Germline V gene sequence: CDR1 MNHEY, CDR2 SVGAGI. CDR3 sequence: CASRRDGPEQFF.

This rearrangement joins TRBV5-1 to TRBJ2-5; the D gene TCRdb calls, TRBD2, cannot be checked with no DNA. Germline V gene data show CDR1 as SGHRS and CDR2 as YFSETQ. The CDR3 has 15 amino acids. CDR3 sequence: CASSLAGGPLETQYF. Complete variable domain (other parts from reference TRBV5-1 and TRBJ2-5): KAGVTQTPRYLIKTRGQQVTLSCSPISGHRSVSWYQQTPGQGLQFLFEYFSETQRNKGNFPGRFSGRQFSNSRSEMNVSTLELGDSALYLCASSLAGGPLETQYFGPGTRLLVL.

The chain has TRBV4-2 and TRBJ1-6. The CDR3 loop spans 17 amino acids. Germline CDR1 LGHNA, CDR2 YNFKEQ. This CDR3 reads CASSQNPRTEDSPPLHF.

CDR3 sequence reads: CSAVTGLETGNEQFF. This rearrangement joins TRBV20-1 to TRBJ2-1; TCRdb proposes TRBD1, but this gene call is untestable without DNA. The CDR3 consists of 15 residues. Germline CDR1 DFQATT, CDR2 SNEGSKA (reference sequence).

The V gene is TRBV20-1, the J gene TRBJ2-1; checking the TCRdb D call of TRBD2 is not possible without DNA. Germline lookup yields CDR1 DFQATT and CDR2 SNEGSKA (reference sequence). The CDR3 loop spans 16 amino acids. The chain's CDR3 is CSAPLRVALSYNEQFF.

J is TRBJ2-7 and V is TRBV18; TCRdb's D call of TRBD1 is untestable without DNA. The CDR3 length is 15 residues. Germline CDR1 and CDR2: KGHSH and LQKENI. CDR3 protein: CASSRTGDSSYEQYF.

This rearrangement joins TRBV29-1 to TRBJ1-2; the D gene TCRdb calls, TRBD1, cannot be checked with no DNA. The germline V gene has CDR1 SQVTM and CDR2 ANQGSEA. The length of the CDR3 is 13 residues. CDR3 region: CSVSGAVRDGYTF. The variable domain in full, completed from reference TRBV29-1 and TRBJ1-2, reads SAVISQKPSRDICQRGTSLTIQCQVDSQVTMMFWYRQQPGQSLTLIATANQGSEATYESGFVIDKFPISRPNLTFSTLTVSNMSPEDSSIYLCSVSGAVRDGYTFGSGTRLTVV.

The J gene is TRBJ2-7, the V gene TRBV7-6. Germline assignment: CDR1 SGHVS and CDR2 FNYEAQ. The CDR3 loop spans 15 amino acids. The CDR3 reads CASSLAPNADHEQYF.

The chain carries TRBV4-2 and TRBJ1-1; lacking DNA, the TRBD1 call made by TCRdb goes unchecked. Germline CDR1 LGHNA, CDR2 YNFKEQ. CDR3 length: 15 residues. The CDR3 region is CASSQDRTGVTEAFF.

The V call is TRBV7-9, the J call TRBJ2-1; TCRdb picks TRBD2, but there is no DNA to check that call. The CDR3 length is 14 residues. Germline V CDR1 and CDR2: SEHNR, FQNEAQ (reference sequence). CDR3 in amino acids: CASWDVEEAGEQFF.

The V and J genes are TRBV2 and TRBJ2-1. Germline CDR1 SNHLY, CDR2 FYNNEI. This CDR3 contains 13 residues. Here the CDR3 reads CASSEPRNREQFF.

V usage is TRBV11-2 and J usage is TRBJ2-7; TCRdb indicates TRBD2, and absent DNA this call remains unverified. CDR3 length: 18 amino acids. Germline V lookup: CDR1 SGHAT, CDR2 FQNNGV. The CDR3 loop is CASSRSGTSGRITHEQYF.

The chain recombines TRBV12-3 or TRBV12-4 with TRBJ1-5; TCRdb's D gene call, TRBD1, goes unchecked for lack of DNA. The CDR3 loop spans 13 amino acids. The CDR3 region is CASLGDGAQPQHF.

This chain uses TRBV24-1 with TRBJ1-5; TCRdb proposes TRBD1, but this gene call is untestable without DNA. Germline assignment: CDR1 KGHDR and CDR2 SFDVKD. This CDR3 spans 12 amino acids. The CDR3 here is CATSAGGQPQHF.

The CDR3 loop is CASSLSPGQGVCEQYF. This rearrangement joins TRBV27 to TRBJ2-7; TCRdb gives TRBD1 as the D gene, but with no DNA this cannot be confirmed. The CDR3 loop spans 16 amino acids. Germline V gene sequence: CDR1 MNHEY, CDR2 SMNVEV (reference sequence).

The CDR3: CASSSVIGRRCEQFF. The V gene is TRBV11-2, the J gene TRBJ2-1; TCRdb's D call of TRBD2 is untestable without DNA. The germline gives CDR1 SGHAT, CDR2 FQNNGV. The CDR3 spans 15 residues.

The J gene is TRBJ2-5, the V gene TRBV5-5; TCRdb designates TRBD2, a call that cannot be tested without DNA. CDR3 length: 15 amino acids. The V gene's germline CDR1 is SGHKS and CDR2 YYEKEE (reference sequence). The chain's CDR3 is CASIGASGTAETQYF.

The chain carries TRBV29-1 and TRBJ2-7; the D gene TCRdb calls, TRBD2, cannot be checked with no DNA. In germline, CDR1 is SQVTM, CDR2 ANQGSEA. This CDR3 comprises 11 residues. The CDR3 is CSVGLAGEQYF.

The chain carries TRBV12-3 or TRBV12-4 and TRBJ1-5; the TCRdb D gene call, TRBD1, has no DNA to confirm it. The CDR3 runs to 15 residues. The CDR3 sequence is CASSRGQGPRKGQHF.

The CDR3 is CASSATGVRETQYF. This chain connects TRBV7-2 to TRBJ2-5; the TCRdb call, TRBD1, lacks DNA for checking. Germline V lookup: CDR1 SGHTA, CDR2 FQGNSA. The CDR3 loop spans 14 amino acids.

The chain combines TRBV12-3 or TRBV12-4 with TRBJ2-3; TCRdb calls TRBD2, which cannot be checked without DNA. The length of the CDR3 is 16 residues. This CDR3 is CASRPLAGGPTDTQYF.

The chain is built from TRBV7-9 and TRBJ2-2. Per germline, CDR1 SEHNR and CDR2 FQNEAQ (reference sequence). There are 14 residues in the CDR3. CDR3 region: CASSLAATTGELFF.

The chain recombines TRBV29-1 with TRBJ2-3; no DNA is available, so the TRBD2 call from TCRdb remains unchecked. Germline V gene lookup returns CDR1 SQVTM and CDR2 ANQGSEA. CDR3 length: 13 residues. The CDR3 spells CSVVLGSGSAQYF.

CDR3 sequence reads: CASSLQGNSPLHF. The chain employs TRBV7-6 and TRBJ1-6; TCRdb selects TRBD1, and the lack of DNA leaves this call unchecked. Per germline, CDR1 SGHVS and CDR2 FNYEAQ. This CDR3 contains 13 residues.

V usage is TRBV20-1 and J usage is TRBJ2-7; there is no DNA to check the TCRdb D call of TRBD2. This CDR3 spans 18 amino acids. The germline V gene has CDR1 DFQATT and CDR2 SNEGSKA (reference sequence). The CDR3: CSARDLALAGSTGYEQYF.

This chain links TRBV3-1 with TRBJ1-6; checking the TCRdb D call of TRBD1 is not possible without DNA. The CDR3 is 14 residues long. Germline CDR1 is LGHDT and CDR2 is YNNKEL (reference sequence). The CDR3 spells CASSQGGTFLPLHF.

V usage is TRBV12-3 or TRBV12-4 and J usage is TRBJ2-3; TCRdb outputs TRBD2, but without DNA this stays unchecked. The CDR3 sequence is 15 residues long. CDR3 residues: CASMGGAVRTDTQYF.

V gene TRBV4-3 combines with J gene TRBJ2-1; the D call of TRBD2 rests on TCRdb alone, since no DNA is present to check it. This CDR3 is built from 14 residues. Germline CDR1 LGHNA, CDR2 YSLEER. The CDR3 protein is CASSRRSLAFQQFF.